Shown below are 28 T cell receptor beta chains from a single sample sequenced in a study of T cell changes during pregnancy in multiple sclerosis. Here immunoSEQ multiplex PCR was the method, and the copy in TCRdb shows in-frame clones only, minus some. Altogether around 130,000 clones are present, 80% to 95% being singletons, with the ten largest covering 6.2%. The sample consisted of peripheral blood, taken before pregnancy. The receptor set was obtained from a female donor with multiple sclerosis, enrolled in a pregnancy study.

V gene TRBV11-2 combines with J gene TRBJ2-2, with D tentatively TRBD1 (6 bases). Looked up from germline, CDR1 is SGHAT and CDR2 is FQNNGV. The CDR3 consists of 14 residues. The V and J ends lost 6 bases and 1 base respectively, with 9 bases between them. In DNA form, the CDR3 reads TGTGCCAGCAGAAGGGGGTGGAACACCGGGGAGCTGTTTTTT. This codes for CASRRGWNTGELFF.

This chain uses TRBV10-3 with TRBJ1-1; weak D call: TRBD1 (6 bases). The germline V gene has CDR1 ENHRY and CDR2 SYGVKD. V lost 5 bases to trimming and J lost 6 bases, with 16 bases between them. This CDR3 has 14 amino acids. The DNA of the CDR3 is TGTGCCATCAGTCCAGTTACAGGGACGCCTGAAGCTTTCTTT. Its protein product is CAISPVTGTPEAFF.

This clone was counted a few times. The chain recombines TRBV4-1 with TRBJ1-1; TRBD1 agrees at 7 bases. CDR3 size: 14 residues. With 4 bases clipped from V and 5 bases from J, the junction kept 7 bases outside the gene matches. The V gene's germline CDR1 is MGHRA and CDR2 YSYEKL. The chain's CDR3 is CASSRGGGYTEAFF. The CDR3, as DNA: TGCGCCAGCAGCCGAGGGGGCGGCTATACTGAAGCTTTCTTT.

The chain couples TRBV19 to TRBJ2-7, with 9 bases fitting TRBD2. The CDR3 loop spans 15 amino acids. J lost 4 bases, V lost 3 bases, and 7 bases had no gene match. Germline V gene sequence: CDR1 LNHDA, CDR2 SQIVND (reference sequence). For the CDR3, the DNA is TGTGCCAGTAGTATGTCGCCTAGCGGGGTGTACGAGCAGTACTTC. It is translated as CASSMSPSGVYEQYF.

This chain links TRBV7-2 with TRBJ1-2; maybe TRBD1 (6 bases). V dropped 4 bases and J dropped 0 bases, with 15 bases sitting between them. The CDR3 length is 16 residues. Germline V gene lookup returns CDR1 SGHTA and CDR2 FQGNSA. The CDR3 here is CASSSETGRANYGYTF. The CDR3 bases are TGTGCCAGCAGCTCTGAGACAGGCCGAGCTAACTATGGCTACACCTTC. The whole variable domain, remainder taken from reference TRBV7-2 and TRBJ1-2, is GAGVSQSPSNKVTEKGKDVELRCDPISGHTALYWYRQSLGQGLEFLIYFQGNSAPDKSGLPSDRFSAERTGGSVSTLTIQRTQQEDSAVYLCASSSETGRANYGYTFGSGTRLTVV.

The rearrangement links TRBV27 to TRBJ2-2; 7 bases align to TRBD1. The CDR3 covers 16 residues. Losses at the gene ends were 2 bases for V and 0 bases for J; bases not matched to a gene: 3. CDR1 is MNHEY and CDR2 is SMNVEV in the germline V gene (reference sequence). The CDR3 DNA reads TGTGCCAGCAGTTTAGCCGGACAGGCGAACACCGGGGAGCTGTTTTTT. This sequence encodes CASSLAGQANTGELFF.

The chain uses TRBV5-1 and TRBJ1-1; 9 bases match TRBD1. The junction had 8 bases not matched to a gene; V was cut back by 4 bases and J by 7 bases. Germline V gene data show CDR1 as SGHRS and CDR2 as YFSETQ. The CDR3 loop spans 14 amino acids. CDR3 sequence: CASSQRGQGSEAFF. As DNA, the CDR3 is TGCGCCAGCAGCCAACGCGGACAGGGGAGTGAAGCTTTCTTT.

The V gene is TRBV2, the J gene TRBJ1-1; the match to TRBD1 covers 7 bases. Germline CDR1 and CDR2: SNHLY and FYNNEI. CDR3 size: 13 residues. V dropped 7 bases and J dropped 2; count of bases not matched to a gene: 4. CDR3 sequence: CASKGTVNTEAFF. The DNA of the CDR3 is TGTGCCAGCAAGGGGACAGTAAACACTGAAGCTTTCTTT.

This rearrangement joins TRBV7-3 to TRBJ2-3; 8 bases map to TRBD1. The CDR3 consists of 14 residues. CDR1 and CDR2 (germline): SGHTA, FQGTGA. Germline trimming cut 4 bases from V and 5 bases from J; bases unmatched to any gene: 5. The CDR3 loop is CASSSGQGRDTQYF. CDR3 coding DNA: TGTGCCAGCAGCTCCGGACAGGGCAGAGATACGCAGTATTTT.

The chain has TRBV27 and TRBJ1-2; D is perhaps TRBD1 (6 bases). This CDR3 spans 15 amino acids. Trimming took 0 bases from V and 0 from J, leaving 8 bases between them. From germline, CDR1 is MNHEY and CDR2 SMNVEV (reference sequence). In DNA, the CDR3 is TGTGCCAGCAGTTTATCGACAGGAACTAACTATGGCTACACCTTC. This codes for CASSLSTGTNYGYTF.

The V gene is TRBV7-9, the J gene TRBJ2-7; TRBD2 aligns across 7 bases. The germline V gene has CDR1 SEHNR and CDR2 FQNEAQ (reference sequence). There are 15 residues in the CDR3. The V gene end was trimmed by 2 bases and the J gene end by 3 bases; junction bases not matched to a gene: 7. This CDR3 is CASSLRALASYEQYF. The DNA of the CDR3 is TGTGCCAGCAGCTTAAGGGCACTAGCGAGCTACGAGCAGTACTTC.

The rearrangement joins TRBV20-1 to TRBJ2-1; 7 nucleotides agree with TRBD1. Per the germline V gene, CDR1 is DFQATT and CDR2 is SNEGSKA (reference sequence). The junction had 6 bases not matched to a gene; V was cut back by 7 bases and J by 9 bases. The CDR3 is 11 residues long. DNA for the CDR3: TGCAGTGAGACAGGGAATGGTGAGCAGTTCTTC. Translated, it gives CSETGNGEQFF.

V gene TRBV6-7 combines with J gene TRBJ2-7; D ambiguous. TRBV6-7 has ORF status, its function being uncertain. The CDR3 contains 12 residues. Between the trimmed V and J ends, which lost 10 bases and 2 bases, there was a span of 12 bases. DNA of the CDR3: TGTGCCACCTCGTGGCCCCCCTACGAGCAGTACTTC. It codes for CATSWPPYEQYF.

V gene TRBV6-5 combines with J gene TRBJ2-7, with 8 bases lining up with TRBD1. V gave up 4 bases and J gave up 4 bases; unmatched junction bases: 12. Per the germline V gene, CDR1 is MNHEY and CDR2 is SVGAGI. There are 16 residues in the CDR3. CDR3 nucleotide sequence: TGTGCCAGCAGTTTTGTCCTTGGTGGGACAGGATACGAGCAGTACTTC. Translated, it gives CASSFVLGGTGYEQYF.

This clone was seen once. V and J are TRBV10-3 and TRBJ2-3, with 13 positions matching TRBD2. In germline, CDR1 is ENHRY, CDR2 SYGVKD. Unmatched junction bases numbered 7, after V lost 6 bases and J lost 4 bases. The CDR3 extends over 16 amino acids. The CDR3 nucleotides are TGTGCCATCAGGGACCCTACTAGCGGGGGGGCAGATACGCAGTATTTT. It codes for CAIRDPTSGGADTQYF.

This chain connects TRBV19 to TRBJ1-1; 12 bases align to TRBD1. CDR1 and CDR2 from the germline V gene are LNHDA and SQIVND (reference sequence). V shed 7 bases, J shed 3 bases, and the junction held 6 bases outside the gene matches. The CDR3 totals 15 residues. This CDR3 reads CASTGTGGPYTEAFF. The CDR3 DNA is TGTGCCAGTACCGGGACAGGGGGCCCGTACACTGAAGCTTTCTTT.

V is TRBV5-4 and J is TRBJ1-2; D is undetermined. Trimming shortened V by 0 bases and J by 6 bases, and 9 bases separated the two germline ends. CDR1 is SGHNT, CDR2 YYREEE, per germline (reference sequence). The CDR3 spans 13 residues. The CDR3 reads CASSLDRPNGYTF. CDR3 nucleotides: TGTGCCAGCAGCTTGGACAGACCGAATGGCTACACCTTC.

This clone occurred once. The chain is built from TRBV10-3 and TRBJ1-1; D might be TRBD1 (6 bases). Per germline, CDR1 ENHRY and CDR2 SYGVKD. Trimming stripped 2 bases from V and 6 bases from J, with 13 bases between. This CDR3 is built from 14 residues. The DNA for the CDR3 is TGTGCCATCAGTGAGGAACAGGGAGGGGCTGAAGCTTTCTTT. Translation: CAISEEQGGAEAFF.

This clone occurred a few times. This chain links TRBV2 with TRBJ1-2; 10 bases agree with TRBD1. This CDR3 comprises 13 residues. Trimming at V came to 6 bases and at J to 8 bases, leaving 6 bases not matched to a gene. The V gene's germline CDR1 is SNHLY and CDR2 FYNNEI. In DNA form, the CDR3 reads TGTGCCAGCAGGGAGACAGGGGGCGCCGGCTACACCTTC. This sequence encodes CASRETGGAGYTF.

As for this clone: In the same sample, other DNA sequences code for this CDR3. The chain carries TRBV2 and TRBJ2-7; TRBD1 matches 11 bases. Germline loops: CDR1 SNHLY, CDR2 FYNNEI. V lost 5 bases and J lost 6; bases outside the gene matches: 3. The CDR3 contains 13 residues. The CDR3 reads CASSRDRGGEQYF. Written as DNA, the CDR3 is TGTGCCAGCAGTCGGGACAGGGGGGGCGAGCAGTACTTC.

This chain connects TRBV6-5 to TRBJ2-1; D remains unclear. The ends were cut back, 1 base at V and 5 bases at J, with 6 bases in the middle. The CDR3 has 13 residues. CDR1 MNHEY and CDR2 SVGAGI come from the germline V gene. The CDR3: CASSYLADNEQFF. The CDR3 DNA is TGTGCCAGCAGTTACTTAGCAGACAATGAGCAGTTCTTC.

The genes are TRBV2 and TRBJ2-3; 12 nucleotides align to TRBD2. Trimming at V came to 6 bases and at J to 5 bases, leaving 6 bases not matched to a gene. This CDR3 contains 15 residues. From germline, CDR1 is SNHLY and CDR2 FYNNEI. CDR3: CASRQAGLAGDTQYF. CDR3 in DNA: TGTGCCAGCAGGCAAGCGGGACTAGCGGGAGATACGCAGTATTTT.

The chain carries TRBV16 and TRBJ2-2; 7 positions agree with TRBD1. The CDR3 is 14 amino acids. The germline V gene has CDR1 KGHSY and CDR2 FQNENV. V lost 3 bases and J lost 8; bases outside the gene matches: 6. The CDR3 spells CASSQSTGAGELFF. For the CDR3, the DNA is TGTGCCAGCAGCCAGTCAACAGGGGCAGGGGAGCTGTTTTTT.

Here the CDR3 reads CASRPFTSYQETQYF. The CDR3 DNA reads TGTGCCAGCAGACCCTTTACATCGTACCAAGAGACCCAGTACTTC. V gene TRBV27 combines with J gene TRBJ2-5; D call uncertain. CDR1 is MNHEY, CDR2 SMNVEV, per germline (reference sequence). Trimming stripped 6 bases from V and 0 bases from J, with 14 bases between. CDR3 length: 15 residues.

This clone has a single count. This chain connects TRBV4-2 to TRBJ1-5, with 10 bases fitting TRBD1. J was trimmed by 4 bases and V by 4 bases; bases with no gene match: 4. The CDR3 loop spans 15 amino acids. Per germline, CDR1 LGHNA and CDR2 YNFKEQ. As DNA, the CDR3 is TGTGCCAGCAGCCTCCGGACAGGGGGGAATCAGCCCCAGCATTTT. As protein: CASSLRTGGNQPQHF.

This sequence joins TRBV7-2 and TRBJ1-1, with 11 bases that match TRBD1. CDR1 SGHTA and CDR2 FQGNSA come from the germline V gene. Losses at the gene ends were 5 bases for V and 0 bases for J; bases not matched to a gene: 11. This CDR3 region has 18 residues. The CDR3 DNA sequence: TGTGCCAGCAGCATCCGAGGGACAGGGGGATCGGTGAACACTGAAGCTTTCTTT. This codes for CASSIRGTGGSVNTEAFF. Filled out from reference TRBV7-2 and TRBJ1-1, the complete variable domain reads GAGVSQSPSNKVTEKGKDVELRCDPISGHTALYWYRQSLGQGLEFLIYFQGNSAPDKSGLPSDRFSAERTGGSVSTLTIQRTQQEDSAVYLCASSIRGTGGSVNTEAFFGQGTRLTVV.

This chain uses TRBV9 with TRBJ2-3, with 11 bases that match TRBD2. With 4 bases clipped from V and 6 bases from J, the junction kept 10 bases outside the gene matches. Looked up from germline, CDR1 is SGDLS and CDR2 is YYNGEE. The CDR3 spans 16 residues. CDR3 DNA sequence: TGTGCCAGCAGCTTATCACTAGCGGGGGACCTTGATACGCAGTATTTT. This translates into CASSLSLAGDLDTQYF. The full variable domain, in which reference TRBV9 and TRBJ2-3 provide the parts outside the CDR3, is DSGVTQTPKHLITATGQRVTLRCSPRSGDLSVYWYQQSLDQGLQFLIQYYNGEERAKGNILERFSAQQFPDLHSELNLSSLELGDSALYFCASSLSLAGDLDTQYFGPGTRLTVL.

The rearrangement links TRBV5-6 to TRBJ2-2; D is unclear. V lost 1 base, J lost 8 bases, and 6 bases lay in between. This CDR3 spans 12 amino acids. Germline V gene lookup returns CDR1 SGHDT and CDR2 YYEEEE. CDR3 loop: CASSLTSGELFF. For the CDR3, the DNA is TGTGCCAGCAGCTTGACTTCAGGGGAGCTGTTTTTT.